Following are 25 T cell receptor beta chains from one sample sequenced in a study of cytomegalovirus exposure and HLA in healthy donors. Vbeta (60) and Jbeta (13) primers were used in the PCR. Here immunoSEQ multiplex PCR was the method, and the copy in TCRdb shows in-frame clones only, minus some. Of about 120,000 clones listed, approximately 76% are singletons. Material for sequencing was PBMCs. The source of these receptors is a man in his 60s in good health and CMV-seropositive.

V usage is TRBV28 and J usage is TRBJ2-1, with TRBD2 identical over 8 bases. The CDR3 runs to 16 residues. After removal of 6 bases from V and 1 base from J, the junction contained 8 bases not matched to a gene. Germline V gene sequence: CDR1 MDHEN, CDR2 SYDVKM. Written as DNA, the CDR3 is TGTGCCAGCAGGGAATTAGCGGGGCAATCCTACAATGAGCAGTTCTTC. This gives the protein CASRELAGQSYNEQFF.

This clone has more than one count but fewer than ten. The rearrangement joins TRBV5-1 to TRBJ2-5; tentative D call: TRBD2 (6 bases). CDR3 length: 15 residues. The germline CDR1 and CDR2 sequences are SGHRS and YFSETQ. With 4 bases removed from V and 3 bases from J, the gap between germline ends came to 16 bases. The CDR3 nucleotides are TGCGCCAGCAGCCCGGGGAGGCGAGGTAAAGAGACCCAGTACTTC. This codes for CASSPGRRGKETQYF. Variable domain in full (rest from reference TRBV5-1 and TRBJ2-5): KAGVTQTPRYLIKTRGQQVTLSCSPISGHRSVSWYQQTPGQGLQFLFEYFSETQRNKGNFPGRFSGRQFSNSRSEMNVSTLELGDSALYLCASSPGRRGKETQYFGPGTRLLVL.

The genes are TRBV7-9 and TRBJ2-3, with D possibly being TRBD2 (6 bases). Trimming took 5 bases from V and 5 from J, leaving 26 bases between them. CDR1 and CDR2 (germline): SEHNR, FQNEAQ (reference sequence). The CDR3 spans 18 residues. The CDR3 reads CASSRYLFGGTAGDTQYF. Here the CDR3 DNA reads TGTGCCAGCAGCCGATACCTGTTCGGCGGGACCGCAGGAGATACGCAGTATTTT. Looking up the rest from reference TRBV7-9 and TRBJ2-3 gives the full variable domain: DTGVSQNPRHKITKRGQNVTFRCDPISEHNRLYWYRQTLGQGPEFLTYFQNEAQLEKSRLLSDRFSAERPKGSFSTLEIQRTEQGDSAMYLCASSRYLFGGTAGDTQYFGPGTRLTVL.

V usage is TRBV7-9 and J usage is TRBJ2-7, with 7 nucleotides matching TRBD2. J lost 4 bases, V lost 0 bases, and 12 bases had no gene match. Germline V gene data show CDR1 as SEHNR and CDR2 as FQNEAQ (reference sequence). This CDR3 is built from 17 residues. The CDR3 region is CASSLAGGSGGLYEQYF. In DNA, the CDR3 is TGTGCCAGCAGCTTAGCGGGGGGTTCGGGAGGACTGTACGAGCAGTACTTC. The full variable domain, completed using reference TRBV7-9 and TRBJ2-7, is DTGVSQNPRHKITKRGQNVTFRCDPISEHNRLYWYRQTLGQGPEFLTYFQNEAQLEKSRLLSDRFSAERPKGSFSTLEIQRTEQGDSAMYLCASSLAGGSGGLYEQYFGPGTRLTVT.

V and J are TRBV9 and TRBJ2-5, with TRBD1 matching over 7 bases. The DNA matches TRBJ2-7 better at its end, which makes the J call doubtful. CDR1 is SGDLS and CDR2 is YYNGEE in the germline V gene. The CDR3 length is 15 residues. CDR3 protein: CASSVDPQGVYEQYF. The CDR3 nucleotides read TGTGCCAGCAGCGTAGACCCCCAGGGGGTCTACGAGCAGTACTTC.

The sample holds a few counts of this clone. V and J are TRBV9 and TRBJ2-7, with 11 bases lining up with TRBD2. The CDR3 contains 15 residues. CDR1 and CDR2 (germline): SGDLS, YYNGEE. With V trimmed by 5 bases and J by 2 bases, 6 bases remained unmatched. The CDR3 protein is CASSRTSGGTYEQYF. CDR3 DNA sequence: TGTGCCAGCAGTAGAACTAGCGGGGGTACCTACGAGCAGTACTTC.

The CDR3 reads CASSQERGTDTQYF. Written as DNA, the CDR3 is TGTGCCAGCAGCCAAGAGAGGGGCACAGATACGCAGTATTTT. The chain recombines TRBV14 with TRBJ2-3; maybe TRBD2 (5 bases). The CDR3 sequence is 14 residues long. Trimming cost V 0 bases and J 1 base, with 5 bases left between them. Per germline, CDR1 SGHDN and CDR2 FVKESK.

The V gene is TRBV5-1, the J gene TRBJ1-2, with no clear D. Germline CDR1 and CDR2: SGHRS and YFSETQ. The CDR3 runs 13 residues. V lost 1 base, J lost 7 bases, and 11 bases lay in between. This CDR3 reads CASSLRLGGGYTF. The CDR3 DNA reads TGCGCCAGCAGCTTGCGGCTCGGAGGTGGCTACACCTTC.

This chain connects TRBV7-9 to TRBJ1-5; D is possibly TRBD1 (6 bases). Between the trimmed V and J ends, which lost 5 bases and 3 bases, there was a span of 14 bases. The germline V gene has CDR1 SEHNR and CDR2 FQNEAQ (reference sequence). The CDR3 runs to 15 residues. The CDR3 reads CASSLQGIHNQPQHF. CDR3 in DNA: TGTGCCAGCAGCCTCCAGGGGATCCACAATCAGCCCCAGCATTTT.

The rearrangement joins TRBV6-1 to TRBJ2-5, with 15 bases aligning to TRBD2. Per the germline V gene, CDR1 is MNHNS and CDR2 is SASEGT. Trimming removed 2 bases from V and 2 bases from J; junction bases left unmatched: 3. The CDR3 loop spans 17 amino acids. CDR3 sequence reads: CASSEFGTSGRQETQYF. CDR3 nucleotide sequence: TGTGCCAGCAGTGAATTTGGGACTAGCGGGAGGCAAGAGACCCAGTACTTC.

This chain connects TRBV5-8 to TRBJ2-5; a weak D match, TRBD1 (6 bases). V dropped 2 bases and J dropped 5 bases, with 16 bases sitting between them. Per germline, CDR1 SGHTS and CDR2 YDEGEE. CDR3 length equals 15 residues. The CDR3 here is CASSFQPGAQETQYF. As DNA, the CDR3 is TGTGCCAGCAGCTTTCAACCAGGGGCGCAGGAGACCCAGTACTTC.

The J gene is TRBJ2-3, the V gene TRBV7-2, with 8 positions matching TRBD2. There are 14 residues in the CDR3. V shed 5 bases, J shed 6 bases, and the junction held 7 bases outside the gene matches. Germline V gene data show CDR1 as SGHTA and CDR2 as FQGNSA. The CDR3 DNA sequence: TGTGCCAGCAGCCGGGGACTAGAGTCTGATACGCAGTATTTT. Translating gives CASSRGLESDTQYF. Looking up the rest from reference TRBV7-2 and TRBJ2-3 gives the full variable domain: GAGVSQSPSNKVTEKGKDVELRCDPISGHTALYWYRQSLGQGLEFLIYFQGNSAPDKSGLPSDRFSAERTGGSVSTLTIQRTQQEDSAVYLCASSRGLESDTQYFGPGTRLTVL.

The chain joins TRBV9 to TRBJ2-3; D not resolved. Germline CDR1 is SGDLS and CDR2 is YYNGEE. Trimming removed 4 bases from V and 3 bases from J, with 9 bases in between. This CDR3 has 13 amino acids. The DNA of the CDR3 is TGTGCCAGCAGCTCCTACCGTACAGATACGCAGTATTTT. Its protein product is CASSSYRTDTQYF.

The chain couples TRBV19 to TRBJ1-1; D not certain. V was cut by 5 bases and J by 4 bases, with 14 bases left in between. Germline CDR1 reads LNHDA; CDR2 reads SQIVND (reference sequence). This CDR3 contains 14 residues. The CDR3 spells CASSLSSSSTEAFF. The CDR3 DNA reads as TGTGCCAGTAGTCTCTCGTCGAGTAGCACTGAAGCTTTCTTT.

The rearrangement joins TRBV28 to TRBJ1-2; D gene uncertain. The V end was cut by 11 bases, the J end by 1 base, with 17 bases between. Germline values: CDR1 MDHEN, CDR2 SYDVKM. The CDR3 runs 14 residues. CDR3 residues: CASQSPGDNYGYTF. DNA for the CDR3: TGTGCCTCACAGAGCCCGGGAGATAACTATGGCTACACCTTC.

The V and J genes are TRBV5-5 and TRBJ1-1; 9 bases match TRBD1. CDR3 length: 17 amino acids. CDR1 and CDR2 (germline): SGHKS, YYEKEE (reference sequence). J was trimmed by 4 bases and V by 6 bases; bases with no gene match: 16. CDR3: CASTADRGQKGGTEAFF. Here the CDR3 DNA reads TGTGCCAGCACCGCGGACAGGGGACAAAAGGGCGGCACTGAAGCTTTCTTT.

This chain connects TRBV25-1 to TRBJ1-1; D perhaps matches TRBD1 (6 bases). This CDR3 is 12 amino acids long. Germline CDR1 reads MGHDK; CDR2 reads SYGVNS. The V end was cut by 8 bases, the J end by 1 base, with 8 bases between. CDR3 in DNA: TGTGCCAGCCGCAGGGGGAACACTGAAGCTTTCTTT. The encoded protein is CASRRGNTEAFF.

The rearrangement links TRBV7-9 to TRBJ1-4; 8 bases are shared with TRBD1. Germline CDR1 and CDR2: SEHNR and FQNEAQ (reference sequence). The CDR3 extends over 15 amino acids. V shed 5 bases, J shed 5 bases, and the junction held 7 bases outside the gene matches. The DNA for the CDR3 is TGTGCCAGCAGCCAACACAGGGGGACCAATGAAAAACTGTTTTTT. Residues: CASSQHRGTNEKLFF.

V and J are TRBV7-3 and TRBJ1-1; 8 bases map to TRBD1. The CDR3 spans 15 residues. The V segment lost 5 bases and the J segment 2 bases; nucleotides outside the gene matches: 7. The V gene's germline CDR1 is SGHTA and CDR2 FQGTGA. CDR3 residues: CASSVGQGHNTEAFF. In nucleotides, the CDR3 is TGTGCCAGCAGCGTAGGACAGGGACACAACACTGAAGCTTTCTTT.

V gene TRBV10-1 combines with J gene TRBJ1-1, with 9 bases that match TRBD1. The germline gives CDR1 WNHNN, CDR2 SYGVQD (reference sequence). V trimming: 6 bases; J trimming: 1 base; junction bases outside the gene matches: 15. The CDR3 extends over 18 amino acids. This CDR3 is CASSMIPGQGLWNTEAFF. Written as DNA, the CDR3 is TGCGCCAGCAGCATGATACCGGGACAGGGTCTTTGGAACACTGAAGCTTTCTTT.

CDR3 loop: CASSLLADNMNTEAFF. The CDR3 DNA reads as TGTGCCAGCTCACTACTCGCGGACAACATGAACACTGAAGCTTTCTTT. This chain uses TRBV18 with TRBJ1-1; possibly TRBD1 for D (5 bases). CDR1 is KGHSH, CDR2 LQKENI, per germline. This CDR3 comprises 16 residues. V gave up 4 bases and J gave up 0 bases, with 15 bases separating them.

The chain has TRBV7-6 and TRBJ1-2, with TRBD1 matching over 7 bases. J gave up 6 bases and V 2 bases, and 6 bases lay outside the gene matches. CDR1 is SGHVS, CDR2 FNYEAQ, per germline. CDR3 length equals 14 residues. CDR3 in amino acids: CASSLNYRGHGYTF. Here the CDR3 DNA reads TGTGCCAGCAGCTTAAATTACAGGGGCCATGGCTACACCTTC.

The chain employs TRBV11-2 and TRBJ2-3, with D tentatively TRBD1 (6 bases). This CDR3 comprises 14 residues. V lost 3 bases and J 2 bases, leaving 9 bases between the germline ends. Germline CDR1 reads SGHAT; CDR2 reads FQNNGV. The CDR3 nucleotides are TGTGCCAGCAGCTTCAACAGGGTCACAGATACGCAGTATTTT. It codes for CASSFNRVTDTQYF.

This clone came up a few times. V is TRBV5-5 and J is TRBJ1-4, with a tentative D call TRBD1 (5 bases). V lost 4 bases and J lost 2, with 15 bases in between. Per germline, CDR1 SGHKS and CDR2 YYEKEE (reference sequence). CDR3 length equals 16 residues. The CDR3 coding sequence is TGTGCCAGCAGCCAGGGCACCGGCTTCACTAATGAAAAACTGTTTTTT. This sequence encodes CASSQGTGFTNEKLFF.

The chain couples TRBV6-1 to TRBJ1-2; no clear D gene. The CDR3 loop spans 14 amino acids. Germline assignment: CDR1 MNHNS and CDR2 SASEGT. Trimming cost V 1 base and J 5 bases, with 11 bases left between them. CDR3 nucleotides: TGTGCCAGCAGTGAAGGATCTAGGCGGTATGGCTACACCTTC. Residues: CASSEGSRRYGYTF.